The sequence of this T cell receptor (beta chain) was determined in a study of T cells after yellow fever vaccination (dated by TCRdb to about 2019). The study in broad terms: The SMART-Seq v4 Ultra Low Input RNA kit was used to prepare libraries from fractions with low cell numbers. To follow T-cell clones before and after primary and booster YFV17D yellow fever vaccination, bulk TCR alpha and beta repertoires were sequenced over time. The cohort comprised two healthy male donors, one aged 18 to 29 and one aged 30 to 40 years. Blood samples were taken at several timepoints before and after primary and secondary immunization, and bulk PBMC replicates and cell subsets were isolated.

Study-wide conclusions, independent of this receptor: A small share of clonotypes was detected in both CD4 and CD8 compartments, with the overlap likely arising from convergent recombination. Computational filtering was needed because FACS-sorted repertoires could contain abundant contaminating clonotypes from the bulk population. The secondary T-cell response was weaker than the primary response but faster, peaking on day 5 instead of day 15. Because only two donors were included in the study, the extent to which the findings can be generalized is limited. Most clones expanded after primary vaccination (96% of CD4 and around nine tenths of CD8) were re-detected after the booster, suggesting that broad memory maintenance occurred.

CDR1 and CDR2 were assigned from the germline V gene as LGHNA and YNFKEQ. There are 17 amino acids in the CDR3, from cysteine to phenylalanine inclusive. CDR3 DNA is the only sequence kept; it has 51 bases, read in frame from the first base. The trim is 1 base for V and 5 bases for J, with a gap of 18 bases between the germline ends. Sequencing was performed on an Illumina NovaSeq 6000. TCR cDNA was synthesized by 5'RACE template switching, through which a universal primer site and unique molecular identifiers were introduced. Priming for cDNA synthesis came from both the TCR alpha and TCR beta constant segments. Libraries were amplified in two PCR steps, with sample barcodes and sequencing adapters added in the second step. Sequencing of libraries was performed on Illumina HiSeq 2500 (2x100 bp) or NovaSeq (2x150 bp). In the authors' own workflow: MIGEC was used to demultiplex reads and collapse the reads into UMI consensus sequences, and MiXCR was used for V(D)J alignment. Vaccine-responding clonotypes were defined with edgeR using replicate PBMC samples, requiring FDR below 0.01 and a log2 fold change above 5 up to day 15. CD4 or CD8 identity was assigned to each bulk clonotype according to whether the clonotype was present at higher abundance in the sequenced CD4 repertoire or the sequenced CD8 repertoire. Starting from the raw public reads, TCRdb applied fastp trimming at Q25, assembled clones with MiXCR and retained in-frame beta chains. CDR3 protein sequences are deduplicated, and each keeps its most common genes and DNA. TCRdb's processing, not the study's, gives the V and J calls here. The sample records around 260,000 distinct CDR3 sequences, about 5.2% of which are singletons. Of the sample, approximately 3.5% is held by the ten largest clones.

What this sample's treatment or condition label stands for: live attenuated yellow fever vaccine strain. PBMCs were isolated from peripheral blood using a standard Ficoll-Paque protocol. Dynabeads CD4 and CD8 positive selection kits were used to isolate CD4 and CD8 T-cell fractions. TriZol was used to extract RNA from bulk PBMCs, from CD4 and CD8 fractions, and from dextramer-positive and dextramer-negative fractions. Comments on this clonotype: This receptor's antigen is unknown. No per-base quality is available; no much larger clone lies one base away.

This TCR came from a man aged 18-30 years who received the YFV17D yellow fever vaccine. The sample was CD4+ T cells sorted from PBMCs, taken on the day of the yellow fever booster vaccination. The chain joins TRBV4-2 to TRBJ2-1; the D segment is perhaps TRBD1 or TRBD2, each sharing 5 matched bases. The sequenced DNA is TGTGCCAGCAGCCAAGTACAAACCGGGACGGTAGACAATGAGCAGTTCTTC. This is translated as CASSQVQTGTVDNEQFF.